This record concerns one T cell receptor beta chain sequence. CDR1 is SGHVS and CDR2 is FQNEAQ in the germline V gene. This CDR3 has 15 residues. Trimming removed 0 bases from V and 4 bases from J, with 7 bases in between. This specimen belongs to a study of T cell responses to AZD1222 COVID-19 vaccine. Clones were read by immunoSEQ multiplex PCR, and TCRdb kept only the in-frame ones, dropping some. The sample includes tens of thousands of clones, 90% seen only once; the top ten take more than 1.2%. The source was peripheral blood, collected 28 days after the second AZD1222 dose. The chain is built from TRBV7-8 and TRBJ1-6; no clear D. The TCR originated in an adult who received the AZD1222 COVID-19 vaccine. The CDR3 protein is CASSLAAKYNSPLHF. CDR3 coding DNA: TGTGCCAGCAGCTTAGCGGCGAAATATAATTCACCCCTCCACTTT.